The rows below give T cell receptor beta chains drawn from one sample of a study of blood T cell repertoires in COVID-19. Method: immunoSEQ multiplex PCR; TCRdb's copy keeps in-frame clones and lacks some. The repertoire consists of roughly 230,000 clones, with around 82% occurring once and the leading ten covering about 9%. Sequencing was carried out using peripheral blood. The receptors come from a man aged 40-49 years with active or convalescent COVID-19. Both conserved end residues are part of each CDR3. A D gene is named only where the DNA matches it firmly. Only part of the rows carry a size: once, few, many, or a class if the clone is expanded.

TRBJ2-2 | TRBV29-1 | TRBD2 | - | TGCAGCGCTAAAGCTCGGCCGGGAGGTTCACCAGGGGAGCTGTTTTTT | CSAKARPGGSPGELFF
TRBJ2-2 | TRBV6-1 | TRBD2 | once | TGTGCCAGCAGTCGGGGACTAGCGGACACCGGGGAGCTGTTTTTT | CASSRGLADTGELFF
TRBJ2-7 | TRBV7-6 | TRBD1 | - | TGTGCCAGCAGCCCCCCCCGGACAGGGGTCAACGAGCAGTACTTC | CASSPPRTGVNEQYF
TRBJ1-6 | TRBV6-5 | - | - | TGTGCCAGCAGTTACTCGATGAGGGTATCACCCCTCCACTTT | CASSYSMRVSPLHF
TRBJ2-1 | TRBV2 | - | - | TGTGCCAGCAGCAAGGGGCCTAGCGCCACGACGATCTACAATGAGCAGTTCTTC | CASSKGPSATTIYNEQFF
TRBJ2-1 | TRBV5-1 | TRBD1 | - | TGCGCCAGCAGCCGAACTAACAGGGGATATGAGCAGTTCTTC | CASSRTNRGYEQFF
TRBJ2-7 | TRBV18 | - | - | TGTGCCAGCTCACCCCGGACTGGGGACTACGAGCAGTACTTC | CASSPRTGDYEQYF
TRBJ1-1 | TRBV25-1 | - | - | TGTGCCAGCAGTGAATGGGGCGAGAAAGCTTTCTTT | CASSEWGEKAFF
TRBJ2-7 | TRBV6-5 | - | - | TGTGCCAGCAGATATGGCGGGGCGACCGACTACGAGCAGTACTTC | CASRYGGATDYEQYF
TRBJ1-1 | TRBV19 | - | - | TGTGCCAGTAGTATTCGACAGCAGAACACTGAAGCTTTCTTT | CASSIRQQNTEAFF
TRBJ2-2 | TRBV7-8 | TRBD2 | - | TGTGCCAGCAGCTCAAAAAGACCGGGACTAGCGGGAAGGGATCCCGGGGAGCTGTTTTTT | CASSSKRPGLAGRDPGELFF